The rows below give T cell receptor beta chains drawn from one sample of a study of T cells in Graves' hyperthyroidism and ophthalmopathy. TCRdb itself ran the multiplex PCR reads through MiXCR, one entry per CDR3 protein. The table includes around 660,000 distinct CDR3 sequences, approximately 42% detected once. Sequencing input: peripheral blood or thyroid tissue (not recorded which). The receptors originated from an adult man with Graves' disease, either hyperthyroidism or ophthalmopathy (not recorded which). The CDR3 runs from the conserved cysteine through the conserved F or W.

cdr3_aa: CASSSLTTEQYF
cdr3_length: 12
v_call: TRBV25-1
j_call: TRBJ2-7

cdr3_aa: CSVVGGPGSQYF
cdr3_length: 12
v_call: TRBV29-1
j_call: TRBJ2-7

cdr3_aa: CSGVAGGSYEQYF
cdr3_length: 13
v_call: TRBV20-1
j_call: TRBJ2-7

cdr3_aa: CSVRTGGSYEQYF
cdr3_length: 13
v_call: TRBV29-1
j_call: TRBJ2-7

cdr3_aa: CSVGTSGVGENTEAFF
cdr3_length: 16
v_call: TRBV29-1
j_call: TRBJ1-1

cdr3_aa: CSDPYEQYF
cdr3_length: 9
v_call: TRBV29-1
j_call: NA

cdr3_aa: CSVGRQGNEKLFF
cdr3_length: 13
v_call: TRBV29-1
j_call: TRBJ1-4

cdr3_aa: CSVSMGGGQPQHF
cdr3_length: 13
v_call: TRBV29-1
j_call: TRBJ1-5

cdr3_aa: CATSDPPGGRGEHQPQHF
cdr3_length: 18
v_call: TRBV24-1
j_call: TRBJ1-5

cdr3_aa: CSVVVATNEKLFF
cdr3_length: 13
v_call: TRBV29-1
j_call: TRBJ1-4

cdr3_aa: CSVSGGCSQPQHF
cdr3_length: 13
v_call: TRBV29-1
j_call: TRBJ1-5

cdr3_aa: CASCPGGEETQYF
cdr3_length: 13
v_call: TRBV6-5
j_call: TRBJ2-5

cdr3_aa: CASSFVRDTDNSPLHF
cdr3_length: 16
v_call: TRBV5-1
j_call: TRBJ1-6

cdr3_aa: CAISPTLANEKLFF
cdr3_length: 14
v_call: TRBV10-3
j_call: TRBJ1-4

cdr3_aa: CASSLEPASGNTIYF
cdr3_length: 15
v_call: TRBV7-9
j_call: TRBJ1-3

cdr3_aa: CASSFFGQGRSANEKLFF
cdr3_length: 18
v_call: TRBV7-6
j_call: TRBJ1-4

cdr3_aa: CAGSLVRETQYF
cdr3_length: 12
v_call: TRBV7-2
j_call: TRBJ2-5

cdr3_aa: CASSPDRTRNTIYF
cdr3_length: 14
v_call: TRBV9
j_call: TRBJ1-3

cdr3_aa: CASSGRLAGGQETQYF
cdr3_length: 16
v_call: TRBV2
j_call: TRBJ2-5

cdr3_aa: CSATEDRGGSYEQYF
cdr3_length: 15
v_call: TRBV20-1
j_call: TRBJ2-7

cdr3_aa: CASRADRSHGYTF
cdr3_length: 13
v_call: TRBV2
j_call: TRBJ1-2

cdr3_aa: CASSPTTTGYTSGANVLTF
cdr3_length: 19
v_call: TRBV7-9
j_call: TRBJ2-6

cdr3_aa: CASSYLRGTNTGELFF
cdr3_length: 16
v_call: TRBV6-5
j_call: TRBJ2-2

cdr3_aa: CASSSVDLGAYTEAFF
cdr3_length: 16
v_call: TRBV9
j_call: TRBJ1-1

cdr3_aa: CASSFRHGAEETQYF
cdr3_length: 15
v_call: TRBV7-3
j_call: TRBJ2-5

cdr3_aa: CSITGTSYKQYF
cdr3_length: 12
v_call: TRBV29-1
j_call: TRBJ2-7

cdr3_aa: CASSGTASGNTIYF
cdr3_length: 14
v_call: TRBV10-3
j_call: TRBJ1-3

cdr3_aa: CASSVAGNQPQHF
cdr3_length: 13
v_call: TRBV9
j_call: TRBJ1-5

cdr3_aa: CSVEDRSGANEKLFF
cdr3_length: 15
v_call: TRBV29-1
j_call: TRBJ1-4

cdr3_aa: CAWSAGPGELFF
cdr3_length: 12
v_call: TRBV7-8
j_call: TRBJ2-2

cdr3_aa: CASSWDRNPHEQYF
cdr3_length: 14
v_call: TRBV7-9
j_call: TRBJ2-7

cdr3_aa: CASSYIQSSVSEQYF
cdr3_length: 15
v_call: TRBV6-5
j_call: TRBJ2-7

cdr3_aa: CSGVASIQETQYF
cdr3_length: 13
v_call: TRBV29-1
j_call: TRBJ2-5

cdr3_aa: CASSELWQNSNQPQHF
cdr3_length: 16
v_call: TRBV10-2
j_call: TRBJ1-5

cdr3_aa: CSVERPGTGFGNTIYF
cdr3_length: 16
v_call: TRBV29-1
j_call: TRBJ1-3

cdr3_aa: CAIRRGQTNTGELFF
cdr3_length: 15
v_call: TRBV10-3
j_call: TRBJ2-2

cdr3_aa: CASSRQGAFEKLFF
cdr3_length: 14
v_call: TRBV7-9
j_call: TRBJ1-4

cdr3_aa: CASVAQGSGYTF
cdr3_length: 12
v_call: TRBV2
j_call: TRBJ1-2

cdr3_aa: CASSPSGQGARGYTF
cdr3_length: 15
v_call: TRBV5-1
j_call: TRBJ1-2

cdr3_aa: CASSLATGGASYEQYF
cdr3_length: 16
v_call: TRBV7-9
j_call: TRBJ2-7

cdr3_aa: CSVGYLANTEKLFF
cdr3_length: 14
v_call: TRBV29-1
j_call: TRBJ1-4

cdr3_aa: CASTWDIGNTIYF
cdr3_length: 13
v_call: TRBV7-2
j_call: TRBJ1-3

cdr3_aa: CASTVFPGELFF
cdr3_length: 12
v_call: TRBV7-8
j_call: TRBJ2-2

cdr3_aa: CSADRQNTEAFF
cdr3_length: 12
v_call: TRBV29-1
j_call: TRBJ1-1

cdr3_aa: CASSERSLDTEAFF
cdr3_length: 14
v_call: TRBV10-2
j_call: TRBJ1-1

cdr3_aa: CASSDRTAYNSPLHF
cdr3_length: 15
v_call: TRBV10-1
j_call: TRBJ1-6

cdr3_aa: CASSGGTGHTGELFF
cdr3_length: 15
v_call: TRBV7-9
j_call: TRBJ2-2

cdr3_aa: CSATGTGIYQPQHF
cdr3_length: 14
v_call: TRBV20-1
j_call: TRBJ1-5

cdr3_aa: CASSEPAGTGTQPQHF
cdr3_length: 16
v_call: TRBV2
j_call: TRBJ1-5

cdr3_aa: CASSLQQGATGELFF
cdr3_length: 15
v_call: TRBV7-2
j_call: TRBJ2-2

cdr3_aa: CASSSGGRLQETQYF
cdr3_length: 15
v_call: TRBV7-9
j_call: TRBJ2-5

cdr3_aa: CASSAAAAGGPYEQYF
cdr3_length: 16
v_call: TRBV6-5
j_call: TRBJ2-7

cdr3_aa: CASSLAGAPGANVLTF
cdr3_length: 16
v_call: TRBV7-8
j_call: TRBJ2-6

cdr3_aa: CATSEGDISTNEKLFF
cdr3_length: 16
v_call: TRBV24-1
j_call: TRBJ1-4

cdr3_aa: CASTPQQGRDEQYF
cdr3_length: 14
v_call: TRBV11-2
j_call: TRBJ2-7

cdr3_aa: CASSYGSGGTDTQYF
cdr3_length: 15
v_call: TRBV6-6
j_call: TRBJ2-3

cdr3_aa: CAIRSGGPDSPLHF
cdr3_length: 14
v_call: TRBV10-3
j_call: TRBJ1-6